The sample holds a few counts of the clone carrying this T cell receptor (beta chain). Trimming cost V 8 bases and J 5 bases; bases outside gene matches: 12. CDR1 SQVTM and CDR2 ANQGSEA come from the germline V gene. The CDR3 extends over 14 amino acids. This specimen belongs to a study of T cells in Graves' hyperthyroidism and ophthalmopathy. RNA transcripts gave rise to amplified TCR beta CDR3 regions. Carried out on the TCR CDR3, a first-round RT-PCR used the HTBI primer set. TCRdb itself ran the multiplex PCR reads through MiXCR, one entry per CDR3 protein. The data hold some 550,000 distinct CDR3 sequences, with roughly a sixth observed a single time. Exclusion followed for patients with uncontrolled infection, other autoimmune disease, pregnancy or lactation.

This chain uses TRBV29-1 with TRBJ2-3; 8 nucleotides agree with TRBD2. This clonotype originated in a woman in her thirties or forties with Graves' ophthalmopathy. The sequencing input was blood. CDR3 loop: CSPWRGVAQDTQYF. In nucleotides, the CDR3 is TGCAGCCCGTGGCGGGGGGTAGCACAAGATACGCAGTATTTT.